What follows is one TCR beta chain and its context. Its antigen is not known. This sample is drawn from a study of T cells after yellow fever vaccination. V lost 3 bases and J lost 5, with 9 bases in between. The CDR3 has 13 amino acids. Germline loops: CDR1 LGHNA, CDR2 YSLEER. Conversion of TCR transcripts into cDNA relied on 5'RACE template switching, which added a universal primer site and UMIs. TCRdb called the 5' RACE reads again in MiXCR, with one record for every CDR3 protein. The table includes 350,000 to 550,000 distinct CDR3 sequences, around a sixth detected once. Study observations and caveats: Most primary-vaccination clones recurred post-booster (more than 95% CD4, over 70% CD8). A faster peak, day 5 versus 15, was reached by the weaker secondary response.

V usage is TRBV4-3 and J usage is TRBJ2-3; D ambiguous. This specimen consisted of PBMCs, obtained before the yellow fever booster vaccination. This receptor was identified in a man aged 18 to 29 who received the YFV17D yellow fever vaccine. CDR3 coding DNA: TGCGCCAGCAGCCACCAAGTTTTAGATACGCAGTATTTT. It yields the protein CASSHQVLDTQYF.